This T cell receptor beta chain was identified in a study of OX40 agonist ivuxolimab in advanced cancers. The protocol was immunoSEQ multiplex PCR, while the TCRdb copy is restricted to in-frame clones and leaves out a portion. This sample has some 60,000 clones, with approximately 83% found just once. Germline loops: CDR1 PRHDT, CDR2 FYEKMQ (reference sequence). Deletions cut 2 bases from V and 2 bases from J, with 10 bases between. CDR3 length equals 14 residues. The sample consisted of CD4+ or CD8+ T cells sorted from blood, taken in a trial of the OX40 agonist ivuxolimab. The rearrangement joins TRBV13 to TRBJ2-7, with D hard to call. The source of this sequence is an adult with an advanced solid tumor such as melanoma, head and neck, liver or kidney cancer. CDR3 DNA sequence: TGTGCCAGCAGCTTATCCAGACAAGCCTACGAGCAGTACTTC. It encodes CASSLSRQAYEQYF. Drawing the rest from reference TRBV13 and TRBJ2-7, the complete variable domain is AAGVIQSPRHLIKEKRETATLKCYPIPRHDTVYWYQQGPGQDPQFLISFYEKMQSDKGSIPDRFSAQQFSDYHSELNMSSLELGDSALYFCASSLSRQAYEQYFGPGTRLTVT.